Listed here are 16 T cell receptor beta chains from one sample, sequenced in a study of T cells in Graves' hyperthyroidism and ophthalmopathy. From RNA transcripts, TCR beta CDR3 regions were amplified. HTBI primers were used for first-round RT-PCR of the TCR CDR3. TCRdb re-called the multiplex PCR reads with MiXCR, one entry per CDR3 protein. The data show about 640,000 distinct CDR3 sequences, with about 14% seen just once and approximately 12% held by the top ten. Sequenced sample: blood. These receptor sequences come from a woman in her fifties or sixties with Graves' ophthalmopathy.

Many counts were recorded for this clonotype. The chain combines TRBV20-1 with TRBJ2-3; D might be TRBD2 (5 bases). The ends were cut back, 0 bases at V and 4 bases at J, with 11 bases in the middle. Germline V gene sequence: CDR1 DFQATT, CDR2 SNEGSKA (reference sequence). The CDR3 totals 14 residues. CDR3 coding DNA: TGCAGTGCTAGAGACGGGGTAATGGCAGATACGCAGTATTTT. Translating gives CSARDGVMADTQYF.

There are many counts of this clonotype. The chain couples TRBV30 to TRBJ2-1; 9 bases align to TRBD2. Germline V CDR1 and CDR2: GTSNPN, SVGIG (reference sequence). V lost 0 bases to trimming and J lost 4 bases; unmatched junction nucleotides: 7. The CDR3 runs 16 residues. CDR3 DNA: TGTGCCTGGAGTGTACTGGCGGGAGGGCCTTACAATGAGCAGTTCTTC. Encoded protein: CAWSVLAGGPYNEQFF.

This clonotype appeared many times. The V and J genes are TRBV7-2 and TRBJ2-3, with 8 bases aligning to TRBD2. The CDR3 has 15 residues. Per germline, CDR1 SGHTA and CDR2 FQGNSA. With V trimmed by 1 base and J by 3 bases, 3 bases remained unmatched. The CDR3 bases are TGTGCCAGCAGCTTAGACGGGAGGGCGACAGATACGCAGTATTTT. This sequence encodes CASSLDGRATDTQYF.

This clonotype was counted ten times or more. The genes are TRBV14 and TRBJ2-1, with 12 positions matching TRBD2. The J segment lost 2 bases and the V segment lost 4 bases, leaving 3 bases of the junction unmatched. CDR3 size: 16 residues. Germline loops: CDR1 SGHDN, CDR2 FVKESK. CDR3 in amino acids: CASSPSGRGPYNEQFF. In nucleotides, the CDR3 is TGTGCCAGCAGCCCTAGCGGGAGGGGACCCTACAATGAGCAGTTCTTC. Full variable domain (remainder filled in from reference TRBV14 and TRBJ2-1): EAGVTQFPSHSVIEKGQTVTLRCDPISGHDNLYWYRRVMGKEIKFLLHFVKESKQDESGMPNNRFLAERTGGTYSTLKVQPAELEDSGVYFCASSPSGRGPYNEQFFGPGTRLTVL.

There are many counts of this clonotype. CDR3 bases: TGTGCCAGCAGCTTAGAAGGGGCGGGTGAGCAGTTCTTC. It is translated as CASSLEGAGEQFF. This sequence joins TRBV7-9 and TRBJ2-1; perhaps D is TRBD1 or TRBD2 (5 bases each). CDR3 length: 13 residues. Germline assignment: CDR1 SEHNR and CDR2 FQNEAQ (reference sequence). The V and J ends lost 1 base and 9 bases respectively, with 10 bases between them.

The J gene is TRBJ1-5, the V gene TRBV19; 8 nucleotides align to TRBD1. Germline CDR1 LNHDA, CDR2 SQIVND (reference sequence). This CDR3 has 16 residues. After removal of 2 bases from V and 3 bases from J, the junction contained 6 bases not matched to a gene. The DNA of the CDR3 is TGTGCCAGTAGTATAAGTGGGACAGGAAACAATCAGCCCCAGCATTTT. Amino acid sequence: CASSISGTGNNQPQHF.

This clonotype was detected ten times or more. The chain employs TRBV27 and TRBJ1-2, with TRBD1 identical over 10 bases. After removal of 6 bases from V and 5 bases from J, the junction contained 9 bases not matched to a gene. The CDR3 covers 15 residues. The germline V gene encodes CDR1 MNHEY and CDR2 SMNVEV (reference sequence). In DNA, the CDR3 is TGTGCCAGCAGCCTGCGACAGGGGGCATCATATGGCTACACCTTC. Its protein is CASSLRQGASYGYTF.

This clonotype was detected a few times. The J gene is TRBJ1-5, the V gene TRBV28; 8 bases match TRBD1. Germline assignment: CDR1 MDHEN and CDR2 SYDVKM. The CDR3 covers 16 residues. J was trimmed by 0 bases and V by 8 bases; bases with no gene match: 9. The DNA of the CDR3 is TGTGCCAGCGGAACAGGGGGAGTTAATAGCAATCAGCCCCAGCATTTT. Protein sequence: CASGTGGVNSNQPQHF. Looking up the rest from reference TRBV28 and TRBJ1-5 gives the full variable domain: DVKVTQSSRYLVKRTGEKVFLECVQDMDHENMFWYRQDPGLGLRLIYFSYDVKMKEKGDIPEGYSVSREKKERFSLILESASTNQTSMYLCASGTGGVNSNQPQHFGDGTRLSIL.

This clonotype was detected many times. V is TRBV7-2 and J is TRBJ2-3; perhaps TRBD2 as D (5 bases). Germline CDR1 reads SGHTA; CDR2 reads FQGNSA. V shed 1 base and J shed 0 bases, with 11 bases lying between them. This CDR3 comprises 16 residues. The CDR3 is CASSLGERRSTDTQYF. The CDR3 coding sequence is TGTGCCAGCAGCTTAGGCGAGCGGAGGAGCACAGATACGCAGTATTTT.

Only a few counts were recorded for this clonotype. The chain links TRBV5-6 to TRBJ1-1; D call uncertain. The V end lost 4 bases, the J end lost 11 bases, and 15 bases lay between the germline ends. CDR3 length: 12 amino acids. Germline V gene sequence: CDR1 SGHDT, CDR2 YYEEEE. The chain's CDR3 is CASSKKRWEAFF. CDR3 nucleotide sequence: TGTGCCAGCAGCAAGAAACGGTGGGAGGCTTTCTTT. Variable domain in full (rest from reference TRBV5-6 and TRBJ1-1): DAGVTQSPTHLIKTRGQQVTLRCSPKSGHDTVSWYQQALGQGPQFIFQYYEEEERQRGNFPDRFSGHQFPNYSSELNVNALLLGDSALYLCASSKKRWEAFFGQGTRLTVV.

This clonotype has at least ten counts. The chain links TRBV6-1 to TRBJ2-7; 13 positions match TRBD2. The trim removed 5 bases at V and 3 bases at J, leaving 7 bases unmatched. Germline values: CDR1 MNHNS, CDR2 SASEGT. This CDR3 has 16 residues. CDR3 in DNA: TGTGCCAGCAGTCGACCCGGGACTAGCGGGATCTACGAGCAGTACTTC. Translated: CASSRPGTSGIYEQYF.

In regard to this clonotype: A much bigger clone sits one base away, suggesting this may be a read error. The gene calls are TRBV3-1 and TRBJ1-1; D uncertain. V was trimmed by 1 base and J by 3 bases, leaving 3 bases between them. Germline-derived CDR1 and CDR2 are LGHDT and YNNKEL (reference sequence). CDR3 size: 12 residues. CDR3 sequence reads: CASSQADTEAFF. In DNA, the CDR3 is TGTGCCAGCAGCCAAGCGGACACTGAAGCTTTCTTT. Full variable domain (remainder filled in from reference TRBV3-1 and TRBJ1-1): DTAVSQTPKYLVTQMGNDKSIKCEQNLGHDTMYWYKQDSKKFLKIMFSYNNKELIINETVPNRFSPKSPDKAHLNLHINSLELGDSAVYFCASSQADTEAFFGQGTRLTVV.

This clonotype was picked up many times. The V call is TRBV5-1, the J call TRBJ2-7; D call uncertain. The germline V gene has CDR1 SGHRS and CDR2 YFSETQ. This CDR3 is 16 amino acids long. Trimming removed 5 bases at V and 2 bases at J, with 20 bases between. The CDR3 reads CASRAEFDIPPYEQYF. CDR3 bases: TGCGCCAGCAGAGCCGAGTTCGACATCCCGCCCTACGAGCAGTACTTC.

Comment on this clonotype: This may arise from a read error, as a much more abundant clone is one base away. The genes are TRBV5-1 and TRBJ2-1, with 8 bases identical to TRBD2. The trim removed 0 bases at V and 8 bases at J, leaving 7 bases unmatched. CDR1 is SGHRS, CDR2 YFSETQ, per germline. The CDR3 is 15 residues long. CDR3 sequence reads: CASSLANGRGDEQFF. CDR3 in DNA: TGCGCCAGCAGCTTGGCTAACGGGAGGGGCGATGAGCAGTTCTTC.

This clonotype was counted only a few times. The chain carries TRBV20-1 and TRBJ1-1, with D perhaps matching TRBD1 (5 bases). In germline, CDR1 is DFQATT, CDR2 SNEGSKA (reference sequence). The length of the CDR3 is 13 residues. Trimming took off 5 bases at V and 6 bases at J, with 16 bases between the two ends. CDR3 protein: CSAPKQGGSEAFF. The CDR3, as DNA: TGCAGTGCTCCGAAGCAGGGTGGATCTGAAGCTTTCTTT.

Only a few counts were recorded for this clonotype. This chain joins TRBV20-1 and TRBJ2-2; perhaps TRBD2 as D (5 bases). From germline, CDR1 is DFQATT and CDR2 SNEGSKA (reference sequence). This CDR3 has 14 residues. V was cut by 5 bases and J by 6 bases, with 16 bases left in between. This CDR3 is CSAPRGGWAGELFF. CDR3 coding DNA: TGCAGTGCTCCTCGGGGTGGCTGGGCCGGGGAGCTGTTTTTT.